Listed here are 6 T cell receptor beta chains from one sample, sequenced in a study of cytotoxic CD8 clonotypes in ibrutinib-treated CLL. Using immunoSEQ multiplex PCR, the repertoire was profiled, and TCRdb retains in-frame clones only, with some absent. In the table there are hundreds of thousands of clones, 70% of which are singletons. Sequencing used PBMCs, obtained after 24 months of ibrutinib treatment. The receptors stem from a human donor with chronic lymphocytic leukemia.

The chain joins TRBV19 to TRBJ2-5; the D gene is possibly TRBD2 (6 bases). The CDR3 is 13 residues long. V was trimmed by 4 bases and J by 5 bases, leaving 11 bases between them. Germline values: CDR1 LNHDA, CDR2 SQIVND (reference sequence). CDR3 nucleotides: TGTGCCAGTAGTAGGACTACCGGCGAGACCCAGTACTTC. Encoded protein: CASSRTTGETQYF. Based on the CDR3 plus reference TRBV19 and TRBJ2-5, the full variable domain is DGGITQSPKYLFRKEGQNVTLSCEQNLNHDAMYWYRQDPGQGLRLIYYSQIVNDFQKGDIAEGYSVSREKKESFPLTVTSAQKNPTAFYLCASSRTTGETQYFGPGTRLLVL.

The gene calls are TRBV2 and TRBJ1-2; D gene unclear. This CDR3 is 13 amino acids long. Germline assignment: CDR1 SNHLY and CDR2 FYNNEI. V shed 3 bases and J shed 3 bases, with 8 bases lying between them. The CDR3 protein is CASSEGWDYGYTF. As DNA, the CDR3 is TGTGCCAGCAGTGAGGGATGGGACTATGGCTACACCTTC. The complete variable domain, with remaining parts taken from reference TRBV2 and TRBJ1-2, reads EPEVTQTPSHQVTQMGQEVILRCVPISNHLYFYWYRQILGQKVEFLVSFYNNEISEKSEIFDDQFSVERPDGSNFTLKIRSTKLEDSAMYFCASSEGWDYGYTFGSGTRLTVV.

This clone has just one count. The chain carries TRBV29-1 and TRBJ2-1; the D gene is possibly TRBD2 (6 bases). The germline gives CDR1 SQVTM, CDR2 ANQGSEA. Between the trimmed V and J ends, which lost 2 bases and 2 bases, there was a span of 16 bases. This CDR3 has 16 residues. CDR3 in amino acids: CSVETTSRGTYNEQFF. CDR3 nucleotide sequence: TGCAGCGTTGAAACTACTAGCCGGGGAACCTACAATGAGCAGTTCTTC.

V gene TRBV6-5 combines with J gene TRBJ1-1, with 7 nucleotides matching TRBD1. CDR1 and CDR2 (germline): MNHEY, SVGAGI. CDR3 size: 14 residues. J gave up 6 bases and V 6 bases, and 10 bases lay outside the gene matches. In DNA form, the CDR3 reads TGTGCCAGCAGCCCGGGACAGCTATTCGCTGAAGCTTTCTTT. Translated: CASSPGQLFAEAFF.

This sequence joins TRBV19 and TRBJ1-5, with D perhaps matching TRBD1 (6 bases). Trimming cost V 9 bases and J 2 bases, with 17 bases left between them. The CDR3 covers 15 residues. Per germline, CDR1 LNHDA and CDR2 SQIVND (reference sequence). CDR3 bases: TGTGCCAGCCAGCCAACAGGGAGACGCAATCAGCCCCAGCATTTT. Residues: CASQPTGRRNQPQHF.

J is TRBJ2-7 and V is TRBV30; 11 nucleotides agree with TRBD1. In germline, CDR1 is GTSNPN, CDR2 SVGIG (reference sequence). The CDR3 sequence is 15 residues long. V lost 2 bases, J lost 2 bases, and 5 bases stayed unmatched. The CDR3 DNA reads TGTGCCTGGAGTAATACGGGACAGGGGGCCTACGAGCAGTACTTC. It codes for CAWSNTGQGAYEQYF.